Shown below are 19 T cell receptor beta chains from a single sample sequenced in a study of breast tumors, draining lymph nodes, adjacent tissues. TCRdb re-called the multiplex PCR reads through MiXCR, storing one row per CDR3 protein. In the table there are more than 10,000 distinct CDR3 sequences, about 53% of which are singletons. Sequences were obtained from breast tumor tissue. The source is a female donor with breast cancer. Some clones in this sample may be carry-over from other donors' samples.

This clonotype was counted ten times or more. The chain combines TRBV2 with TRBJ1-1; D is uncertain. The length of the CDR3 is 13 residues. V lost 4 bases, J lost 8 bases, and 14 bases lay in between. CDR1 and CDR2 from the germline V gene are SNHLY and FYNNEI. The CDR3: CASSGETKREAFF. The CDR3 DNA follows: TGTGCCAGCAGTGGGGAGACAAAGAGGGAAGCTTTCTTT.

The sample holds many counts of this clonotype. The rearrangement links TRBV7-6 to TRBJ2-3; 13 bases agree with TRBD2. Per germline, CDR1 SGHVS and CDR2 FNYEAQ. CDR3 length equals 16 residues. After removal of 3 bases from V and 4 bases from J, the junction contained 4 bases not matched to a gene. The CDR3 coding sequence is TGTGCCAGCAGCTTGACTAGCGGGAGGCCGGCAGATACGCAGTATTTT. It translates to CASSLTSGRPADTQYF. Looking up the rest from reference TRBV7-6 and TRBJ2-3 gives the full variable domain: GAGVSQSPRYKVTKRGQDVALRCDPISGHVSLYWYRQALGQGPEFLTYFNYEAQQDKSGLPNDRFSAERPEGSISTLTIQRTEQRDSAMYRCASSLTSGRPADTQYFGPGTRLTVL.

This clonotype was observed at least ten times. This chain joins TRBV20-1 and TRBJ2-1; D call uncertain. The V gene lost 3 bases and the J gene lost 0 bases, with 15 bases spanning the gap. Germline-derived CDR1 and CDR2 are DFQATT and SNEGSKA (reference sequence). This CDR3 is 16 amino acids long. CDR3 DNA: TGCAGTGCTAGCCTTCTAGGAGCCAGCTCCTACAATGAGCAGTTCTTC. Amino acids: CSASLLGASSYNEQFF.

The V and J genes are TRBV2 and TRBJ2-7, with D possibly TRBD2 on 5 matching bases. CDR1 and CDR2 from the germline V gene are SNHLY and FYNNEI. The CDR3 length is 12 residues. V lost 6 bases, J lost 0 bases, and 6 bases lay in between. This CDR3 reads CASSGDSYEQYF. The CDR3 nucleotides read TGTGCCAGCAGCGGGGACTCCTACGAGCAGTACTTC. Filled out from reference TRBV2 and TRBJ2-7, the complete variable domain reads EPEVTQTPSHQVTQMGQEVILRCVPISNHLYFYWYRQILGQKVEFLVSFYNNEISEKSEIFDDQFSVERPDGSNFTLKIRSTKLEDSAMYFCASSGDSYEQYFGPGTRLTVT.

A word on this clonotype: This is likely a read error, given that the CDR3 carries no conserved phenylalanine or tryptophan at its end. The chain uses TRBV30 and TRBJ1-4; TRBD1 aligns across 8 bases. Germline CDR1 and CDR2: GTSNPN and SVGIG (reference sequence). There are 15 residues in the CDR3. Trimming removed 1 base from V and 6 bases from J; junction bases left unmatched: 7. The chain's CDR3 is CAWSGQGAFYEKLFS. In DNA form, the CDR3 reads TGTGCCTGGAGTGGGCAGGGGGCATTTTATGAAAAACTGTTTTCT.

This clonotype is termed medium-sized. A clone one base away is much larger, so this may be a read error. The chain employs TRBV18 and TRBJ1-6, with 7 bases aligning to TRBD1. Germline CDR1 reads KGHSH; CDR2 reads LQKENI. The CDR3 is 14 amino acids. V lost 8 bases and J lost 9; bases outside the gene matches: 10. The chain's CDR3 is CASPPDRVGSPLHF. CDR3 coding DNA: TGTGCCAGCCCCCCCGACAGGGTTGGTTCACCCCTCCACTTT.

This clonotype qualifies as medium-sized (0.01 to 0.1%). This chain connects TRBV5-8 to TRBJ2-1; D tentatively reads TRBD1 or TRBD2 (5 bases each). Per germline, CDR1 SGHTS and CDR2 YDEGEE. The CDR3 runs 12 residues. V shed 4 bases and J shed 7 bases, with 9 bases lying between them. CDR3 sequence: CASSRGGNEQFF. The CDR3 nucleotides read TGTGCCAGCAGCCGTGGGGGAAATGAGCAGTTCTTC. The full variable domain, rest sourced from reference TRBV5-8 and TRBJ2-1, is EAGVTQSPTHLIKTRGQQATLRCSPISGHTSVYWYQQALGLGLQFLLWYDEGEERNRGNFPPRFSGRQFPNYSSELNVNALELEDSALYLCASSRGGNEQFFGPGTRLTVL.

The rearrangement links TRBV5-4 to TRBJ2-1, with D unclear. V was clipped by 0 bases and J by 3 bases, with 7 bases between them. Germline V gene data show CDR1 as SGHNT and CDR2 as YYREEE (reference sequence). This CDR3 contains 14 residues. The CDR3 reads CASSLDKLYNEQFF. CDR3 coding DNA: TGTGCCAGCAGCTTGGACAAGCTCTACAATGAGCAGTTCTTC.

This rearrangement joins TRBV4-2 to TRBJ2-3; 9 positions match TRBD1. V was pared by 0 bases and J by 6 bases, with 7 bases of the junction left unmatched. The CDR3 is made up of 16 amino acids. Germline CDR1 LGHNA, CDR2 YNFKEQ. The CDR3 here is CASSQDPGQGSDTQYF. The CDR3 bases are TGTGCCAGCAGCCAAGATCCGGGACAGGGTTCTGATACGCAGTATTTT.

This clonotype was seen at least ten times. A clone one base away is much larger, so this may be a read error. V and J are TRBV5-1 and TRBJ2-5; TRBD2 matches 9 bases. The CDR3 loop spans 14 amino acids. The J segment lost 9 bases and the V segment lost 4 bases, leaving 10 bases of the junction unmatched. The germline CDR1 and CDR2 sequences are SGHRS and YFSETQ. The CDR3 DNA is TGCGCCAGCAGCGGCGGGGGGGCGCGGGAGCCCCAGTACTTC. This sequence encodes CASSGGGAREPQYF.

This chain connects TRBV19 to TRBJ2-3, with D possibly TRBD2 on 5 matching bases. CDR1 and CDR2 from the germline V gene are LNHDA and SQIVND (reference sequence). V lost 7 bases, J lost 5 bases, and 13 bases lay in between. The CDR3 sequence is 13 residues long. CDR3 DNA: TGTGCCAGTAAAAGAGAGGGTGTAGATACGCAGTATTTT. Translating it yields CASKREGVDTQYF.

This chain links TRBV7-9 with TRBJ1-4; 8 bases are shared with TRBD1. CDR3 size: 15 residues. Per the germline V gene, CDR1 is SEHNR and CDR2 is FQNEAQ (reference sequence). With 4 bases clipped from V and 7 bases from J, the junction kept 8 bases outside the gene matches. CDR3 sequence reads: CASSSIRGRGEKLFF. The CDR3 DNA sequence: TGTGCCAGCAGCTCCATCAGGGGGCGTGGTGAAAAACTGTTTTTT.

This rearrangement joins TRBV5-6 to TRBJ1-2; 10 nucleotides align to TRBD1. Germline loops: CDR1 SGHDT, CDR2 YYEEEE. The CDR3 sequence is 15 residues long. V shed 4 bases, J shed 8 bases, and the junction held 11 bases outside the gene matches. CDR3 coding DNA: TGTGCCAGCAGCCCCCCTGCCGGGACAGGGGAAGGCTACACCTTC. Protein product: CASSPPAGTGEGYTF.

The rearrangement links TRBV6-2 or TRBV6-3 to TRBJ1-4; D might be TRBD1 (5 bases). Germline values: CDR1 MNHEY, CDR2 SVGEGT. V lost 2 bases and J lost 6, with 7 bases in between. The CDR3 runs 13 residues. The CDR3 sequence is CASSYGGDEKLFF. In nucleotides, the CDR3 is TGTGCCAGCAGTTACGGAGGGGATGAAAAACTGTTTTTT.

The CDR3 DNA reads as TGTGCCAGTCATTTTAACTCTGGGGCCAACGTCCTGACTTTC. Translated: CASHFNSGANVLTF. The chain employs TRBV7-2 and TRBJ2-6; D not resolved. Trimming pared 9 bases from V and 0 bases from J, leaving 9 bases between. This CDR3 spans 14 amino acids. Germline CDR1 reads SGHTA; CDR2 reads FQGNSA.

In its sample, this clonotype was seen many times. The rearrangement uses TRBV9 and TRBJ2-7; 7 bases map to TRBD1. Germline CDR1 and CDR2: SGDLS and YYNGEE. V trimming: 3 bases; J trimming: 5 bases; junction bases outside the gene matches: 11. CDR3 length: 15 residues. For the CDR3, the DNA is TGTGCCAGCAGCGGAGGGGTGACAGGGTCTAACGAGCAGTACTTC. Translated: CASSGGVTGSNEQYF.

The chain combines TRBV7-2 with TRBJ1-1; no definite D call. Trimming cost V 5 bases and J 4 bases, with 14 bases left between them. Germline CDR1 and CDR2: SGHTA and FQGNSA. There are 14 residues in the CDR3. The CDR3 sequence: CASSPPGGGTEAFF. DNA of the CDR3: TGTGCCAGCAGCCCCCCGGGAGGTGGCACTGAAGCTTTCTTT.

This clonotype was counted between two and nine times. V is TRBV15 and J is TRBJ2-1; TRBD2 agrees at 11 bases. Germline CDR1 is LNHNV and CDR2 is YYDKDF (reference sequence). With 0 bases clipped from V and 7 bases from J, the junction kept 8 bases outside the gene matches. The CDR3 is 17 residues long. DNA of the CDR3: TGTGCCACCAGCAGAGATGTAGCGGGGGGGCCGGGGAATGAGCAGTTCTTC. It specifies CATSRDVAGGPGNEQFF.

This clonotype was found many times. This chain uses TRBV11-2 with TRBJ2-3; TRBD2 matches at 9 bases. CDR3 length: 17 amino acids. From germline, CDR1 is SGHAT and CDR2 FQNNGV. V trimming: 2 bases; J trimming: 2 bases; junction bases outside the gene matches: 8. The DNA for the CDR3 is TGTGCCAGCAGCTTACGCGGGAGGGACGGCTTCACAGATACGCAGTATTTT. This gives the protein CASSLRGRDGFTDTQYF. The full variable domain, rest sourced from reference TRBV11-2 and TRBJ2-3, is EAGVAQSPRYKIIEKRQSVAFWCNPISGHATLYWYQQILGQGPKLLIQFQNNGVVDDSQLPKDRFSAERLKGVDSTLKIQPAKLEDSAVYLCASSLRGRDGFTDTQYFGPGTRLTVL.